The sequence of this T cell receptor beta chain was determined in a study of T cell repertoires in cytomegalovirus infection. TCRdb re-called the reads with MiXCR, one entry per CDR3 protein. The table records 55,000 to 85,000 distinct CDR3 sequences, 3% to 4.5% of them present only once. This clonotype was counted at least ten times. The material sequenced was PBMCs. This sequence originates from a human donor in good health (CMV status not recorded). Some clones in this sample may be carry-over from other donors' samples.

The CDR3 bases are TGTGCCAGCAGCTTATATGTTTTTTTTTCGAACACCATATATTTT. Its protein is CASSLYVFFSNTIYF. The chain combines TRBV7-2 with TRBJ1-3; D gene unclear. This CDR3 comprises 15 residues. V was pared by 2 bases and J by 7 bases, with 15 bases between. Germline CDR1 SGHTA, CDR2 FQGNSA.